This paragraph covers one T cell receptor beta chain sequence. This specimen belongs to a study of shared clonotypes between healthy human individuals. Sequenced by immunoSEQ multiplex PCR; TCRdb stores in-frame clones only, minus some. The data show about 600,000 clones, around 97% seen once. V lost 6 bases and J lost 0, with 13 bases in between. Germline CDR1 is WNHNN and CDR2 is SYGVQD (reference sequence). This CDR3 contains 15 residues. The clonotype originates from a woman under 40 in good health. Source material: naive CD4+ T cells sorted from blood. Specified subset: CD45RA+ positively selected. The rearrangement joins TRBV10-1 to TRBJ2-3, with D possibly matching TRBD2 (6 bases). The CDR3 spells CASSRGASSTDTQYF. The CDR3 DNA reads TGCGCCAGCAGCCGCGGGGCCTCTAGCACAGATACGCAGTATTTT.